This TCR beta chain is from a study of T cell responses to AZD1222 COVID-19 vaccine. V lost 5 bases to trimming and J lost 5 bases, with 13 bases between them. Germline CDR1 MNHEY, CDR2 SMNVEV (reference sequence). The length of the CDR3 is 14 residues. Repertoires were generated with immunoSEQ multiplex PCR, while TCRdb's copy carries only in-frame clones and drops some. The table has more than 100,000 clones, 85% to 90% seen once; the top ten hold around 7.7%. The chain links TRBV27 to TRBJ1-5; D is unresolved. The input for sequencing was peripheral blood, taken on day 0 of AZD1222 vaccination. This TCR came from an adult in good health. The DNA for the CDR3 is TGTGCCAGCAGTCCCCTTGCGTTTCATCAGCCCCAGCATTTT. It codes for CASSPLAFHQPQHF.